The sequence of this TCR beta chain was determined in a study of Ad26.COV2.S vaccination and SARS-CoV-2 variants. As for the study in general: A COV1001 Ad26.COV2.S trial-arm participant provided the sample.

Losses at the gene ends were 6 bases for V and 5 bases for J; bases not matched to a gene: 9. Germline V gene sequence: CDR1 SGHAT, CDR2 FQNNGV. This CDR3 spans 15 amino acids. TCRdb's table, derived via immunoSEQ multiplex PCR, lists solely in-frame clones and lacks some. The top ten hold around 5.5% of the sample, which has some 330,000 clones, roughly 90% seen once. The treatment here: 15 to 20 received Ad26.COV2.S at low or high dose, single or two shots; several received placebo; per-sample allocation not given. Material that was analyzed had been drawn on day 63 after the first vaccine or placebo injection.

The specimen comprised peripheral blood, sampled in a trial of Ad26.COV2.S vaccine versus placebo. The sequence derives from a person aged 18-65 years who received the Ad26.COV2.S COVID-19 vaccine or a placebo. The J gene is TRBJ2-1, the V gene TRBV11-2; 8 nucleotides agree with TRBD2. Here the CDR3 reads CASRERLAGNNEQFF. CDR3 sequence (DNA): TGTGCCAGCAGAGAAAGGCTAGCGGGTAACAATGAGCAGTTCTTC.